A single sample gave rise to the 3 T cell receptor beta chains below, sequenced in a study of response to subunit inactivated influenza vaccine. From the RT-PCR reads, TCRdb called clonotypes with MiXCR, one entry per CDR3 protein. Here the sample spans hundreds of thousands of distinct CDR3 sequences, 7.6% being singletons. The sample in question was PBMCs from blood, obtained less than 30 months after vaccination. The receptor set was obtained from a man aged 50-75 years who received an inactivated influenza vaccine.

This clonotype was counted at least ten times. The chain has TRBV20-1 and TRBJ2-5, with 12 bases aligning to TRBD2. Germline CDR1 reads DFQATT; CDR2 reads SNEGSKA (reference sequence). The CDR3 loop spans 17 amino acids. V gave up 2 bases and J gave up 5 bases; unmatched junction bases: 12. CDR3 in DNA: TGCAGTGCTAGACAGACTAGCGGGGGCCCCGGTTTTGAGACCCAGTACTTC. Encoded protein: CSARQTSGGPGFETQYF.

This sequence joins TRBV18 and TRBJ2-1; D is ambiguous. The length of the CDR3 is 15 residues. V lost 3 bases, J lost 0 bases, and 9 bases lay in between. Germline values: CDR1 KGHSH, CDR2 LQKENI. The CDR3 loop reads CASSPMSTSYNEQFF. The CDR3 coding sequence is TGTGCCAGCTCACCCATGTCAACCTCCTACAATGAGCAGTTCTTC.

This clonotype turned up a few times. The chain couples TRBV6-5 to TRBJ2-2; D possibly matches TRBD1 or TRBD2 (5 bases each). This CDR3 has 18 amino acids. Germline loops: CDR1 MNHEY, CDR2 SVGAGI. V was clipped by 0 bases and J by 4 bases, with 18 bases between them. CDR3 DNA sequence: TGTGCCAGCAGTTACTCGAAAATTTGGGGGTCGGGCACCGGGGAGCTGTTTTTT. It encodes CASSYSKIWGSGTGELFF.